This TCR beta chain stems from a study of vaccination effects on CD4 cells after COVID-19. The V and J ends lost 3 bases and 6 bases respectively, with 14 bases between them. Looked up from germline, CDR1 is SEHNR and CDR2 is FQNEAQ (reference sequence). This CDR3 spans 14 amino acids. Pools of viral peptides were used by the ViraFEST assay to expand antigen-specific CD4+ T cells ahead of sequencing. With roughly 9 days of culture completed, CD4+ T cells were isolated. A word on this clone: Its antigen is currently unknown.

Measured with immunoSEQ multiplex PCR; TCRdb has only the in-frame clones, and not every one. The table has about 79,000 clones, 70% to 75% seen once; the top ten hold approximately 1.7%. The clonotype originates from a human donor who received a COVID-19 vaccine. The chain carries TRBV7-9 and TRBJ1-1; D unclear. The specimen comprised CD4+ T cells from PBMCs cultured with HCoV-229E spike peptides, sampled before COVID-19 vaccination. CDR3: CASSFDSPGAEAFF. In nucleotides, the CDR3 is TGTGCCAGCAGCTTTGACTCTCCGGGAGCTGAAGCTTTCTTT. Based on the CDR3 plus reference TRBV7-9 and TRBJ1-1, the full variable domain is DTGVSQNPRHKITKRGQNVTFRCDPISEHNRLYWYRQTLGQGPEFLTYFQNEAQLEKSRLLSDRFSAERPKGSFSTLEIQRTEQGDSAMYLCASSFDSPGAEAFFGQGTRLTVV.